A selection of T cell receptor beta chains follows, all from one sample in a study of shared clonotypes between healthy human individuals. Using immunoSEQ multiplex PCR, the repertoire was profiled, and TCRdb retains in-frame clones only, with some absent. In the table there are about 1 million clones, roughly 70% of which are singletons. The sequenced sample was memory CD4+ T cells sorted from blood. These receptors came from a man younger than 30 in good health. CDR3s include the opening cysteine and the closing phenylalanine or tryptophan. The D gene is left open where the match is weak. Where a row states a size, it is once, few, many or the class of an expanded clone; other rows omit it.

v_call	clone_size	cdr3_length	d_call	j_call	cdr3_aa	cdr3_nt
TRBV5-4	-	13	-	TRBJ1-2	CASSSDGNYGYTF	TGTGCCAGCAGCTCAGACGGAAACTATGGCTACACCTTC
TRBV10-1	-	15	-	TRBJ2-2	CASSARRESTGELFF	TGCGCCAGCAGTGCTCGACGGGAGAGCACCGGGGAGCTGTTTTTT
TRBV10-3	-	17	TRBD2	TRBJ2-5	CAISPGLAGKLQETQYF	TGTGCCATCAGCCCGGGACTAGCGGGGAAACTTCAAGAGACCCAGTACTTC
TRBV11-2	-	11	-	TRBJ2-1	CASSSSPTAVF	TGTGCCAGCAGCTCATCTCCTACGGCGGTCTTC
TRBV30	once	14	-	TRBJ1-5	CAWSVTRGNQPQHF	TGTGCCTGGAGTGTGACGCGGGGGAATCAGCCCCAGCATTTT
TRBV18	-	12	-	TRBJ2-5	CASSGGRETQYF	TGTGCCAGCTCAGGGGGCCGGGAGACCCAGTACTTC
TRBV19	few	15	TRBD1	TRBJ1-5	CASSIQGVGNQPQHF	TGTGCCAGTAGTATACAGGGGGTAGGCAATCAGCCCCAGCATTTT
TRBV2	-	14	-	TRBJ1-1	CASSAFVMNTEAFF	TGTGCCAGCTCGGCCTTCGTCATGAACACTGAAGCTTTCTTT
TRBV6-5	-	12	-	TRBJ1-1	CASSYSGGEAFF	TGTGCCAGCAGTTACTCAGGGGGGGAAGCTTTCTTT
TRBV7-8	-	12	-	TRBJ2-1	CASSFELGEQFF	TGTGCCAGCAGCTTCGAACTCGGAGAGCAGTTCTTC
TRBV14	-	14	TRBD1	TRBJ1-6	CASTGQGGNSPLHF	TGTGCCAGCACAGGACAGGGGGGAAATTCACCCCTCCACTTT
TRBV7-3	few	12	-	TRBJ1-2	CASGGISNGYTF	TGTGCCAGCGGGGGGATTTCGAATGGCTACACCTTC
TRBV2	-	14	-	TRBJ2-3	CASSEATLTDTQYF	TGTGCCAGCAGTGAAGCGACTTTGACAGATACGCAGTATTTT
TRBV5-1	-	15	TRBD2	TRBJ2-3	CASSLSLAGTDTQYF	TGCGCCAGCAGCTTGTCACTAGCGGGCACAGATACGCAGTATTTT
TRBV28	-	15	-	TRBJ1-4	CASSPLGTTNEKLFF	TGTGCCAGCAGTCCCTTGGGGACCACTAATGAAAAACTGTTTTTT
TRBV19	-	15	-	TRBJ1-5	CASRTQEGGNQPQHF	TGTGCCAGTAGGACGCAGGAGGGTGGGAATCAGCCCCAGCATTTT
TRBV5-1	-	13	-	TRBJ1-2	CASSLGLKYGYTF	TGCGCCAGCAGCCTCGGACTCAAATATGGCTACACCTTC
TRBV19	-	10	-	TRBJ2-7	CASPFHEQYF	TGTGCCAGTCCCTTTCACGAGCAGTACTTC
TRBV7-9	once	14	TRBD1	TRBJ1-2	CASSVGQGYDGYTF	TGTGCCAGCAGTGTAGGACAGGGATACGATGGCTACACCTTC
TRBV29-1	-	15	TRBD1	TRBJ2-7	CSVQRGNRGTYEQYF	TGCAGCGTTCAAAGAGGGAACAGGGGGACGTACGAGCAGTACTTC
TRBV11-2	-	15	-	TRBJ2-7	CASSLDWVGSYEQYF	TGTGCCAGCAGCTTAGATTGGGTCGGCTCCTACGAGCAGTACTTC
TRBV9	-	15	-	TRBJ1-4	CASSVAPGTNEKLFF	TGTGCCAGCAGCGTAGCCCCAGGGACTAATGAAAAACTGTTTTTT
TRBV11-3	-	13	-	TRBJ1-6	CASSLDRNSPLHF	TGTGCCAGCAGCTTAGACAGGAATTCACCCCTCCACTTT
TRBV18	-	16	TRBD1	TRBJ1-5	CASSSLQGIRNQPQHF	TGTGCCAGCTCATCGTTACAGGGGATTCGGAATCAGCCCCAGCATTTT
TRBV6-1	few	15	-	TRBJ2-7	CASTPGADGILEQYF	TGTGCCAGCACCCCAGGGGCAGACGGTATCTTGGAGCAGTACTTC
TRBV7-2	-	20	TRBD2	TRBJ2-7	CASSLAQWWVAGGPQYEQYF	TGTGCCAGCAGCTTAGCGCAATGGTGGGTAGCGGGGGGGCCGCAGTACGAGCAGTACTTC
TRBV9	few	15	-	TRBJ1-3	CASSPGPLSGNTIYF	TGTGCCAGCAGCCCAGGGCCACTCTCTGGAAACACCATATATTTT
TRBV5-1	few	14	-	TRBJ2-7	CASSGGLVSDEQYF	TGCGCCAGCAGCGGGGGTTTGGTTTCCGACGAGCAGTACTTC
TRBV5-1	-	17	-	TRBJ2-5	CASRYLWGPSYQETQYF	TGCGCCAGCAGGTATTTGTGGGGGCCCTCGTACCAAGAGACCCAGTACTTC
TRBV7-2	-	15	-	TRBJ2-3	CASSLRGDRADTQYF	TGTGCCAGCAGCTTGCGCGGTGATAGAGCAGATACGCAGTATTTT
TRBV4-1	-	16	TRBD1	TRBJ1-6	CASSQRTGEHNSPLHF	TGCGCCAGCAGCCAAAGGACAGGGGAGCATAATTCACCCCTCCACTTT
TRBV5-1	once	16	TRBD2	TRBJ2-3	CASSLVLAGETDTQYF	TGCGCCAGCAGCTTGGTTTTGGCGGGAGAGACAGATACGCAGTATTTT
TRBV15	-	12	-	TRBJ2-7	CATSASNYEQYF	TGTGCCACCAGCGCCTCAAACTACGAGCAGTACTTC
TRBV7-8	-	15	TRBD2	TRBJ2-7	CASSLARGLAYEQYF	TGTGCCAGCAGCTTAGCCCGGGGACTAGCCTACGAGCAGTACTTC
TRBV30	-	13	TRBD2	TRBJ2-7	CAWSVQRGYEQYF	TGTGCCTGGAGTGTACAGCGGGGGTACGAGCAGTACTTC
TRBV5-4	once	14	-	TRBJ2-7	CASSFDAGTYEQYF	TGTGCCAGCAGCTTCGACGCAGGGACCTACGAGCAGTACTTC
TRBV6-6	-	15	-	TRBJ1-6	CASSYVEKGNSPLHF	TGTGCCAGCAGTTACGTGGAAAAAGGAAATTCACCCCTCCACTTT
TRBV5-5	-	16	-	TRBJ1-3	CASSWGPRNSGNTIYF	TGTGCCAGCAGCTGGGGACCGCGGAACTCTGGAAACACCATATATTTT
TRBV10-1	once	14	TRBD2	TRBJ2-3	CASSRAGGTDTQYF	TGCGCCAGCAGCCGCGCGGGAGGAACAGATACGCAGTATTTT
TRBV2	few	14	TRBD1	TRBJ1-5	CASRPEGASQPQHF	TGTGCCAGCCGGCCTGAGGGGGCTAGTCAGCCCCAGCATTTT
TRBV19	-	13	-	TRBJ1-1	CASGWGLNTEAFF	TGTGCCAGTGGGTGGGGACTGAACACTGAAGCTTTCTTT